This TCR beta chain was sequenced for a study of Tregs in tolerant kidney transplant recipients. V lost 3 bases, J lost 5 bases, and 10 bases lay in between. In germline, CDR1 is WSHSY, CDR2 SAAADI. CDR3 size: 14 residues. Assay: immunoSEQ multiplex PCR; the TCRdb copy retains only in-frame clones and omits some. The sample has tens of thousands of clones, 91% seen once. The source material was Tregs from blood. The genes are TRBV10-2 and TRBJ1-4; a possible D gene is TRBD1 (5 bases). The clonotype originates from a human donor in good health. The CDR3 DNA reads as TGCGCCAGCAGTGACAGGGTTTACAATGAAAAACTGTTTTTT. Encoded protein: CASSDRVYNEKLFF.